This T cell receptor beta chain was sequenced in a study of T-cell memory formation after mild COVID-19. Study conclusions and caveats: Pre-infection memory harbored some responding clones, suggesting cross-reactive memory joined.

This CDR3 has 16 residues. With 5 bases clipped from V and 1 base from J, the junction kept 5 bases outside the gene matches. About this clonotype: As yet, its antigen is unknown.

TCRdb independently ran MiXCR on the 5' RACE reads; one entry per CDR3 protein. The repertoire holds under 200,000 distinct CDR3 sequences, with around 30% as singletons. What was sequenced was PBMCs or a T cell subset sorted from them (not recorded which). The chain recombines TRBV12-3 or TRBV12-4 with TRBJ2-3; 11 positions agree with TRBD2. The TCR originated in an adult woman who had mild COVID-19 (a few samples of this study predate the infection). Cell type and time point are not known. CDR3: CASSTWGLAGTDTQYF. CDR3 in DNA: TGTGCCAGCAGTACATGGGGACTAGCGGGCACAGATACGCAGTATTTT.